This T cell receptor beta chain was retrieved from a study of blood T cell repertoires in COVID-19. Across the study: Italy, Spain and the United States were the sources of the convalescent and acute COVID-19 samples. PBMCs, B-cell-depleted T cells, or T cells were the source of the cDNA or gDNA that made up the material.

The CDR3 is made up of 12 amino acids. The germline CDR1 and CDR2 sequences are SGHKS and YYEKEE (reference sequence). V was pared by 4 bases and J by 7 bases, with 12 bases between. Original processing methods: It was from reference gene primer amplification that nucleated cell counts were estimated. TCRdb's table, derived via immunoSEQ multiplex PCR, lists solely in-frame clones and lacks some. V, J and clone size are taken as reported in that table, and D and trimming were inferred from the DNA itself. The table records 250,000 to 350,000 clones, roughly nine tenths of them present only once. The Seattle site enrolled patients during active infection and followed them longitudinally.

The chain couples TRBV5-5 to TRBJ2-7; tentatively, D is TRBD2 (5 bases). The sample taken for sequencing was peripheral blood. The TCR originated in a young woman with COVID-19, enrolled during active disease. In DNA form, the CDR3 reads TGTGCCAGCAGCCTGCCGGGGAGAGAGCAGTACTTC. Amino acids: CASSLPGREQYF.